This TCR beta chain comes out of a study of identical twins. Template switching, a step in the protocol, added a universal primer site, and cDNA carried unique molecular identifiers. TCRdb recomputed calls from the 5' RACE reads with MiXCR, one row per CDR3 protein. Among 1.5 million or so distinct CDR3 sequences listed, more than 30% were seen once. CDR3 length: 16 amino acids. Germline V gene sequence: CDR1 LNHNV, CDR2 YYDKDF (reference sequence). With 1 base removed from V and 0 bases from J, the gap between germline ends came to 13 bases. J is TRBJ2-7 and V is TRBV15; the D gene could be TRBD1 or TRBD2 (5 bases each). Material for sequencing was cord blood. The TCR sequence derives from a newborn girl in good health. The CDR3 is CATSRGVRGVSYEQYF. For the CDR3, the DNA is TGTGCCACCAGCAGAGGCGTAAGAGGGGTCTCCTACGAGCAGTACTTC.